A selection of T cell receptor beta chains follows, all from one sample in a study of cytomegalovirus exposure and HLA in healthy donors. TCRdb's table, derived via immunoSEQ multiplex PCR, lists solely in-frame clones and lacks some. The sample carries 120,000 or so clones, roughly a sixth recorded once. Specimen: PBMCs. These receptors all come from a female donor in good health and CMV-seropositive. CDR3s include the opening cysteine and the closing phenylalanine or tryptophan. The D gene is left open where the match is weak. The size of a clone is reported for some rows only, either as once, few or many, or as a class for expanded clones.

>TRBJ2-4|TRBV5-1|.|few
CASSLEAGLFGNIQYF
TGCGCCAGCAGCTTGGAGGCGGGTCTTTTTGGAAACATTCAGTACTTC
>TRBJ2-7|TRBV6-6|TRBD2|.
CASTLNPGLAGEQYF
TGTGCCAGCACCCTGAACCCTGGACTAGCGGGCGAGCAGTACTTC
>TRBJ1-1|TRBV7-8|.|few
CASSLTGIRLSTEAFF
TGTGCCAGCAGCCTCACAGGCATCAGATTGAGCACTGAAGCTTTCTTT
>TRBJ1-2|TRBV28|.|.
CASRRGARNNYGYTF
TGTGCCAGCCGCCGGGGAGCCAGGAATAACTATGGCTACACCTTC
>TRBJ1-1|TRBV4-1|.|.
CASSQRQYTEAFF
TGCGCCAGCAGCCAGAGGCAGTACACTGAAGCTTTCTTT
>TRBJ2-5|TRBV7-9|.|few
CASSFRGSETQYF
TGTGCCAGCAGCTTTCGAGGGTCCGAGACCCAGTACTTC
>TRBJ2-2|TRBV2|TRBD2|.
CASKGLAGGLTGELFF
TGTGCTAGCAAAGGGCTAGCGGGAGGGTTGACCGGGGAGCTGTTTTTT
>TRBJ2-1|TRBV27|.|.
CASSLTPLNEQFF
TGTGCCAGCAGTTTAACCCCGCTAAATGAGCAGTTCTTC
>TRBJ2-1|TRBV9|TRBD2|.
CASSMGGGVGYNEQFF
TGTGCCAGCAGCATGGGGGGGGGAGTCGGGTACAATGAGCAGTTCTTC
>TRBJ1-1|TRBV19|TRBD1|few
CAFRQGAMNTEAFF
TGTGCCTTTCGACAGGGGGCCATGAACACTGAAGCTTTCTTT
>TRBJ1-2|TRBV6-6|TRBD1|.
CASRKQGAYGYTF
TGTGCCAGCAGGAAACAGGGGGCCTATGGCTACACCTTC
>TRBJ1-2|TRBV30|.|.
CAWNDQGGGYTF
TGTGCCTGGAATGATCAGGGAGGAGGCTACACCTTC
>TRBJ2-2|TRBV10-2|.|.
CASSPVGADGELFF
TGCGCCAGCAGCCCCGTGGGGGCGGACGGGGAGCTGTTTTTT
>TRBJ2-1|TRBV30|TRBD2|few
CAHRRGSSYNEQFF
TGTGCCCATAGGCGGGGGAGCTCCTACAATGAGCAGTTCTTC
>TRBJ1-1|TRBV9|.|few
CASSVSVRFDMNTEAFF
TGTGCCAGCAGCGTATCGGTTCGATTCGATATGAACACTGAAGCTTTCTTT
>TRBJ1-5|TRBV7-9|.|.
CASSPQGGNQPQHF
TGTGCCAGCAGCCCCCAAGGCGGGAATCAGCCCCAGCATTTT
>TRBJ2-2|TRBV27|TRBD1|.
CASSLRAGGVGELFF
TGTGCCAGCAGTTTACGGGCAGGGGGCGTCGGGGAGCTGTTTTTT
>TRBJ2-1|TRBV27|.|.
CASNFREQFF
TGTGCCAGCAATTTCCGTGAGCAGTTCTTC